Sequencing of this TCR beta chain was carried out in a study of T cells after yellow fever vaccination. TCRdb passed the 5' RACE reads through MiXCR, listing each CDR3 protein once. The sample includes some 320,000 distinct CDR3 sequences, over 8.5% of them seen just once. V lost 8 bases and J 5 bases, leaving 21 bases between the germline ends. Germline values: CDR1 MNHEY, CDR2 SVGAGI. This CDR3 has 15 amino acids. The source material was CD4+ T cells sorted from PBMCs, sampled 45 days after the yellow fever booster vaccination. This clonotype was sampled from a man aged 18 to 30 who received the YFV17D yellow fever vaccine. The V and J genes are TRBV6-5 and TRBJ1-1; possibly TRBD1 for D (5 bases). The CDR3 DNA reads as TGTGCCAGCGATAATACCTACTCGGGGCGGACTGAAGCTTTCTTT. Amino acid sequence: CASDNTYSGRTEAFF.